This T cell receptor (beta chain) was recovered during a study of blood T cell repertoires in COVID-19. As for the study in general: Some COVID-19 samples were acute and others convalescent; all came from the United States, Italy and Spain. The analysed material was cDNA or gDNA that came from T cells, B-cell-depleted T cells, or PBMCs.

TCRdb's copy holds only in-frame clones and misses some; the assay was immunoSEQ multiplex PCR. The sample shows about 200,000 clones, over 70% of them seen only once. Trimming removed 4 bases from V and 5 bases from J, with 11 bases in between. The CDR3 covers 13 residues. Germline V lookup: CDR1 MGHRA, CDR2 YSYEKL. This sequence joins TRBV4-1 and TRBJ2-5, with a possible D match to TRBD2 (6 bases). Sequences were obtained from peripheral blood. The sequence derives from an elderly woman with acute or convalescent COVID-19. The DNA for the CDR3 is TGCGCCAGCAGCCTGACTAGTGGGGAGACCCAGTACTTC. The encoded protein is CASSLTSGETQYF.